This entry lists 11 T cell receptor beta chains sequenced from one sample in a study of blood T cell repertoires in COVID-19. The method was immunoSEQ multiplex PCR; TCRdb's version includes in-frame clones alone and lacks a portion of them. The table shows 360,000 or so clones, with roughly 89% occurring only once. The specimen sequenced was peripheral blood. The receptors were gathered from a man aged 18 to 29 with active or convalescent COVID-19.

The gene calls are TRBV2 and TRBJ2-2; the match to TRBD1 covers 7 bases. V gave up 10 bases and J gave up 2 bases; unmatched junction bases: 7. Per the germline V gene, CDR1 is SNHLY and CDR2 is FYNNEI. CDR3 length: 14 residues. The CDR3 sequence is CAIPRDRNTGELFF. DNA of the CDR3: TGTGCCATCCCCAGGGACAGAAACACCGGGGAGCTGTTTTTT.

The chain uses TRBV6-5 and TRBJ1-1, with 7 bases aligning to TRBD1. J lost 0 bases, V lost 6 bases, and 7 bases had no gene match. In germline, CDR1 is MNHEY, CDR2 SVGAGI. The CDR3 runs 15 residues. CDR3 DNA sequence: TGTGCCAGCAGCTCTGACAGGGCTTTGAACACTGAAGCTTTCTTT. It translates to CASSSDRALNTEAFF.

This clone has only one observation. This chain connects TRBV5-1 to TRBJ1-1; a possible D gene is TRBD1 (6 bases). Looked up from germline, CDR1 is SGHRS and CDR2 is YFSETQ. The CDR3 consists of 17 residues. Trimming shortened V by 0 bases and J by 5 bases, and 20 bases separated the two germline ends. The CDR3 bases are TGCGCCAGCAGCTTGGCCTCTGCCAGGGGATCTTCGACTGAAGCTTTCTTT. Translating gives CASSLASARGSSTEAFF.

The DNA for the CDR3 is TGTGCCAGCAGCTGGACAGGGGGAAGGAACACTGAAGCTTTCTTT. Its protein is CASSWTGGRNTEAFF. V usage is TRBV7-9 and J usage is TRBJ1-1, with TRBD1 matching over 10 bases. This CDR3 has 15 residues. Germline trimming cut 4 bases from V and 1 base from J; bases unmatched to any gene: 3. The germline V gene encodes CDR1 SEHNR and CDR2 FQNEAQ (reference sequence). The complete variable domain, with remaining parts taken from reference TRBV7-9 and TRBJ1-1, reads DTGVSQNPRHKITKRGQNVTFRCDPISEHNRLYWYRQTLGQGPEFLTYFQNEAQLEKSRLLSDRFSAERPKGSFSTLEIQRTEQGDSAMYLCASSWTGGRNTEAFFGQGTRLTVV.

The J gene is TRBJ1-4, the V gene TRBV13; TRBD1 agrees at 9 bases. CDR1 is PRHDT and CDR2 is FYEKMQ in the germline V gene (reference sequence). The CDR3 is 15 residues long. V shed 2 bases, J shed 7 bases, and the junction held 5 bases outside the gene matches. The CDR3 DNA is TGTGCCAGCAGCTTATGGGGACAGGGTGGTGAAAAACTGTTTTTT. Protein: CASSLWGQGGEKLFF.

The V gene is TRBV4-3, the J gene TRBJ2-7; D is possibly TRBD2 (6 bases). This CDR3 spans 15 amino acids. V was clipped by 1 base and J by 4 bases, with 14 bases between them. Germline V gives CDR1 LGHNA, CDR2 YSLEER. DNA for the CDR3: TGCGCCAGCAGCCAAGCCGTGACTAGTGCATACGAGCAGTACTTC. Its protein product is CASSQAVTSAYEQYF.

The gene calls are TRBV5-5 and TRBJ2-7, with TRBD1 matching 7 bases. The germline V gene has CDR1 SGHKS and CDR2 YYEKEE (reference sequence). The junction had 3 bases not matched to a gene; V was cut back by 5 bases and J by 1 base. The CDR3 covers 13 residues. The chain's CDR3 is CASSSGQSYEQYF. The CDR3 bases are TGTGCCAGCAGTTCGGGACAGTCCTACGAGCAGTACTTC.

This clone was seen once. The chain recombines TRBV4-3 with TRBJ2-7; tentatively, D is TRBD2 (6 bases). Trimming removed 4 bases from V and 6 bases from J, with 16 bases in between. The CDR3 contains 14 residues. Germline CDR1 is LGHNA and CDR2 is YSLEER. CDR3 protein: CASSPKTSYSEQYF. The CDR3 DNA sequence: TGCGCCAGCAGCCCCAAGACTAGTTATAGCGAGCAGTACTTC.

The J gene is TRBJ2-1, the V gene TRBV29-1, with 8 bases fitting TRBD1. J gave up 0 bases and V 4 bases, and 11 bases lay outside the gene matches. This CDR3 has 17 amino acids. From germline, CDR1 is SQVTM and CDR2 ANQGSEA. CDR3 in amino acids: CSVVLGQVWGSYNEQFF. The CDR3 nucleotides read TGCAGCGTTGTTTTGGGACAGGTCTGGGGCTCCTACAATGAGCAGTTCTTC.

The CDR3 loop is CASSRTAISGNTIYF. CDR3 DNA: TGTGCCAGCAGTCGGACAGCCATTTCTGGAAACACCATATATTTT. This chain links TRBV9 with TRBJ1-3; possible D gene TRBD1, 6 bases. V dropped 5 bases and J dropped 1 base, with 13 bases sitting between them. This CDR3 has 15 residues. The V gene's germline CDR1 is SGDLS and CDR2 YYNGEE.

The chain employs TRBV6-6 and TRBJ1-3; TRBD1 agrees at 9 bases. Germline V CDR1 and CDR2: MNHNY, SVGAGI (reference sequence). The CDR3 extends over 15 amino acids. V gave up 6 bases and J gave up 0 bases; unmatched junction bases: 3. This CDR3 is CASSLGQGSGNTIYF. The CDR3 DNA follows: TGTGCCAGCAGCTTGGGACAGGGCTCTGGAAACACCATATATTTT.